This TCR beta chain derives from a study of radiation and T cells in renal cell carcinoma. The time point is: blood 4 weeks post-SBRT, at nephrectomy. Treatment described: 15 Gy SBRT to primary tumor, nephrectomy 4 weeks later. Nephrectomy followed 15 Gy stereotactic body radiation by 4 weeks. Germline assignment: CDR1 SGHNT and CDR2 YYREEE (reference sequence). There are 14 residues in the CDR3. V dropped 0 bases and J dropped 11 bases, with 15 bases sitting between them. Produced via immunoSEQ multiplex PCR; TCRdb's table is partial and in-frame only. The sample has about 73,000 clones; 70% to 90% are singletons.

This chain joins TRBV5-4 and TRBJ2-1; perhaps TRBD1 as D (6 bases). The TCR sequence derives from a woman aged 60 to 75 with renal cell carcinoma. The sample here was blood, taken from a patient whose treatment included radiotherapy and nephrectomy. The CDR3, as DNA: TGTGCCAGCAGCTTGGATCGCCAGGGGCGGAAGCAGTTCTTC. Translation: CASSLDRQGRKQFF.